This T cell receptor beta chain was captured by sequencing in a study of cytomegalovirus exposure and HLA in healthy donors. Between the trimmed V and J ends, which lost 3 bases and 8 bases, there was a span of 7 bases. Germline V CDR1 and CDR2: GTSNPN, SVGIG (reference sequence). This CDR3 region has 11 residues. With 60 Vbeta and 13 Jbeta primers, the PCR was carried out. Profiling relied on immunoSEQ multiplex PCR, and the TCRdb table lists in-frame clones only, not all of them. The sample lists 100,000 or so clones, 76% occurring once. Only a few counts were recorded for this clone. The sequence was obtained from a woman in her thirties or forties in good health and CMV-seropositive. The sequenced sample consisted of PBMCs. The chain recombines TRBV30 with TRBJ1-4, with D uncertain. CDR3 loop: CAWRGPEKLFF. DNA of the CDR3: TGTGCCTGGAGGGGCCCCGAAAAACTGTTTTTT.